This is a list of T cell receptor beta chains from one sample in a study of blood T cells in healthy people across ages. In TCRdb, the 5' RACE reads were re-called with MiXCR into one record per CDR3 protein. The profile shows roughly 1,500,000 distinct CDR3 sequences, around 39% of them singletons. The sample taken for sequencing was blood. The receptor set was obtained from a woman under 30 in good health. Each CDR3 is given with its conserved first and last residue. A D gene is named only where the DNA matches it firmly. Some rows have no size entry. The others give once, few or many, or a class for an expanded clone.

j_call clone_size d_call v_call cdr3_nt cdr3_aa
TRBJ1-2 few NA TRBV2 TGTGCCAGCCTTCGGGGGGCGAATATCTATGGCTACACCTTC CASLRGANIYGYTF
TRBJ2-5 few TRBD1 TRBV4-2 TGTGCCAGCAGGGGGACAGGGTATTATGAGACCCAGTACTTC CASRGTGYYETQYF
TRBJ1-2 few NA TRBV7-8 TGTGCCAGCAGCTTAGTTCATGGGAACTATGGCTACACCTTC CASSLVHGNYGYTF
TRBJ2-1 NA NA TRBV5-1 TGCACCAGCAGCTTGGCGGGACACGAATACAATGAGCAGTTCTTC CTSSLAGHEYNEQFF
TRBJ2-1 NA TRBD2 TRBV27 TGTGCCAGTAGGAACTCAAGCGGGAACTACTACAATGAGCAGTTCTTC CASRNSSGNYYNEQFF
TRBJ2-1 NA TRBD2 TRBV27 TGTGCCAGCAAGCCTGGACTAGCGGGAGTCGGTGAGCAGTTCTTC CASKPGLAGVGEQFF
TRBJ2-1 NA TRBD2 TRBV12-3/TRBV12-4 TGTGCCAGCAGGCTGGGGACTAGCGACTACAATGAGCAGTTCTTC CASRLGTSDYNEQFF
TRBJ2-1 NA NA TRBV29-1 TGCAGCGTTGATCAGTGGGGTGAGCAGTTCTTC CSVDQWGEQFF
TRBJ2-7 few TRBD2 TRBV4-1 TGCGCCAGCAGCCAAGTGGGACTAGCGGGGAGCTCCTACGAGCAGTACTTC CASSQVGLAGSSYEQYF
TRBJ2-6 NA NA TRBV6-6 TGTGCCAGCAGTTACTCGGACAGCCCCTCTGGGGCCAACGTCCTGACTTTC CASSYSDSPSGANVLTF
TRBJ1-2 once TRBD1 TRBV6-1 TGTGCCAGCAGTGATCGTGGGTTTGTAGAGAGGGGGCGGGATGGCTACACCTTC CASSDRGFVERGRDGYTF
TRBJ1-2 NA NA TRBV12-3/TRBV12-4 TGTGCCAGCAGTTTCGATAACTATGGCTACACCTTC CASSFDNYGYTF
TRBJ2-7 NA TRBD2 TRBV20-1 TGCAGTGCTAGAGATGGACTAGCGGGAGGACACTACGAGCAGTACTTC CSARDGLAGGHYEQYF
TRBJ2-2 few NA TRBV12-3/TRBV12-4 TGTGCCAGCAGTTTAAGTCAGGAGGGCACCGGGGAGCTGTTTTTT CASSLSQEGTGELFF
TRBJ1-1 NA NA TRBV6-1 TGTGCCAGCAGTGCTGGTCGCGACACTGAAGCTTTCTTT CASSAGRDTEAFF
TRBJ1-2 NA TRBD1 TRBV6-1 TGTGCCAGCAGTGAATCGGGGACAGGGGACGGCTACACCTTC CASSESGTGDGYTF
TRBJ2-6 NA NA TRBV20-1 TGCAGTGCTAGAGATCATGACAGCCCCTCTGGGGCCAACGTCCTGACTTTC CSARDHDSPSGANVLTF
TRBJ2-5 NA NA TRBV15 TGTGCCACCAGCAGAGATCTAGGGGTGGGAGAGACCCAGTACTTC CATSRDLGVGETQYF
TRBJ1-1 once NA TRBV19 TGTGCCAGTAGTATAGCATTGGGAACTGAAGCTTTCTTT CASSIALGTEAFF
TRBJ1-4 NA NA TRBV28 TGTGCCAGCAGTCAACTGAATGAAAAACTGTTTTTT CASSQLNEKLFF
TRBJ2-1 NA NA TRBV12-3/TRBV12-4 TGTGCCAGCAGTTTTTCGCCTTACAATGAGCAGTTCTTC CASSFSPYNEQFF
TRBJ2-5 once NA TRBV20-1 TGCAGTGCTCGGACGGAGTACCAAGAGACCCAGTACTTC CSARTEYQETQYF
TRBJ2-7 once NA TRBV15 TGTGCCACCAGCAGACCGGGTGGTGGAACCTACGAGCAGTACTTC CATSRPGGGTYEQYF
TRBJ2-1 NA TRBD1 TRBV5-1 TGCGCCAGCAGCTTCCCCGAGAAGGACAGGGGGATCAATGAGCAGTTCTTC CASSFPEKDRGINEQFF
TRBJ2-7 NA TRBD2 TRBV2 TGTGCCAGCAGTGGGCCTAGCGGGGGGTCCTCCTACGAGCAGTACTTC CASSGPSGGSSYEQYF
TRBJ1-6 NA TRBD1 TRBV20-1 TGCAGTGCTAGAGAAGGGACAGTATATCATTCACCCCTCCACTTT CSAREGTVYHSPLHF
TRBJ1-6 NA NA TRBV7-2 TGTGCCAGCAGCTTGGGCAGGGTTAATTCACCCCTCCACTTT CASSLGRVNSPLHF
TRBJ1-1 NA NA TRBV20-1 TGCAGTGCCAGGGACAAAGAGAGGACTGAAGCTTTCTTT CSARDKERTEAFF
TRBJ2-1 NA TRBD1 TRBV12-3/TRBV12-4 TGTGCCAGCAGCCCAACCGGGACAGGGAACAATGAGCAGTTCTTC CASSPTGTGNNEQFF
TRBJ2-3 NA TRBD1 TRBV5-5 TGTGCCAGCAGCTCGGGCCGGGACAGGGGTCCAGATACGCAGTATTTT CASSSGRDRGPDTQYF
TRBJ2-5 NA NA TRBV6-4 TGTGCCAGCAGCGAATACAGGGATTTCCAAGAGACCCAGTACTTC CASSEYRDFQETQYF
TRBJ2-7 NA TRBD1 TRBV10-3 TGTGCCATCAGAGCCGCCGGGACAGGGGCACTAAGCTCCTACGAGCAGTACTTC CAIRAAGTGALSSYEQYF
TRBJ1-2 NA TRBD1 TRBV27 TGTGCCGGCAGTTTCGCGGACAGGATTAACTATGGCTACACCTTC CAGSFADRINYGYTF
TRBJ2-5 NA TRBD2 TRBV5-1 TGCGCCAGCAGTTTGCGGGGGAGCCCCGTAATGGAGCAGTACTTC CASSLRGSPVMEQYF
TRBJ2-3 NA TRBD1 TRBV5-1 TGCGCCAGCAGCCAGAGGGACAGGGCCGGAGCAGATACGCAGTATTTT CASSQRDRAGADTQYF
TRBJ2-7 once NA TRBV5-1 TGCGCCAGCAGCTTGGTCCTAGTCTCCTACAATGAGCAGTACTTC CASSLVLVSYNEQYF